This T cell receptor (beta chain) was sequenced in a study of T cell repertoires in cytomegalovirus infection. About the study: Public TCR beta signatures indicated both CMV infection and matching HLA type.

V was trimmed by 1 base and J by 8 bases, leaving 16 bases between them. CDR3 length equals 15 residues. The germline V gene has CDR1 SGHVS and CDR2 FQNEAQ. Regarding the study as a whole: HLA-C-restricted, CMV-specific TCR beta clonotypes were dominant ex vivo.

A single record per CDR3 protein comes from TCRdb applying MiXCR to the reads. The repertoire holds under 200,000 distinct CDR3 sequences, with roughly 27% as singletons. This clonotype was picked up a small number of times. What it recognizes is unknown. The chain recombines TRBV7-8 with TRBJ2-3; D is uncertain. Sequencing used PBMCs. The origin of this receptor is a human donor in good health (CMV status not recorded). Some clones in this sample may be carry-over from other donors' samples. The CDR3 DNA reads TGTGCCAGCAGCTTAGTCGGACGGGCCCCAAGTACGCAGTATTTT. As protein: CASSLVGRAPSTQYF.